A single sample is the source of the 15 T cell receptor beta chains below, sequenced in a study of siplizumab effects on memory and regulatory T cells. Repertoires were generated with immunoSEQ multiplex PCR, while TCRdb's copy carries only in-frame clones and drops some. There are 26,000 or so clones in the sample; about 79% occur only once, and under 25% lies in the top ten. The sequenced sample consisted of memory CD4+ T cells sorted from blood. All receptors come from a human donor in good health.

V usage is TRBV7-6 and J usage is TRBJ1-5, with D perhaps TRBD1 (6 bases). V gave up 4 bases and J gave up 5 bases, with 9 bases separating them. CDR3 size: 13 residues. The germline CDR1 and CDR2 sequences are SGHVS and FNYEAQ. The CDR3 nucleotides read TGTGCCAGCAGCTCACAGGGTGATCAGCCCCAGCATTTT. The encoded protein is CASSSQGDQPQHF.

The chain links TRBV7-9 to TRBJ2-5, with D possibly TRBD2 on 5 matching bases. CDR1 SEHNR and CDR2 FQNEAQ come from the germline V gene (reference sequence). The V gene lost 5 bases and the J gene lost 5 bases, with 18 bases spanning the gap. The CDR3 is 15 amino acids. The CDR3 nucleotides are TGTGCCAGCAGCACCACCGATCGGGATATTGAGACCCAGTACTTC. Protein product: CASSTTDRDIETQYF.

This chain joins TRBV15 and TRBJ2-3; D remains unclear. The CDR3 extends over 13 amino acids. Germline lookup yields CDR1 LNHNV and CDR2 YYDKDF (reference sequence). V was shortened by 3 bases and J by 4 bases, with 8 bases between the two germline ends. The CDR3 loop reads CATSRGNSDTQYF. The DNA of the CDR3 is TGTGCCACCAGCAGGGGGAACTCAGATACGCAGTATTTT.

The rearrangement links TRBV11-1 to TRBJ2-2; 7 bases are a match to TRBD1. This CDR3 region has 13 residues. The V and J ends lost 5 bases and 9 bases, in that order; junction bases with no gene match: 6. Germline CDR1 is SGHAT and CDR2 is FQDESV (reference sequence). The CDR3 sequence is CASSPDRERELFF. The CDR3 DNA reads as TGTGCCAGCAGCCCAGACAGGGAAAGGGAGCTGTTTTTT.

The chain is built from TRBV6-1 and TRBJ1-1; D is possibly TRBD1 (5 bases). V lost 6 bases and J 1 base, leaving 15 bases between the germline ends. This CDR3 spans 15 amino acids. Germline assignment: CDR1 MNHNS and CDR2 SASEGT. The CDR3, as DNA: TGTGCCAGCAGAGAAATGGGGGGAGCGAACACTGAAGCTTTCTTT. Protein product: CASREMGGANTEAFF.

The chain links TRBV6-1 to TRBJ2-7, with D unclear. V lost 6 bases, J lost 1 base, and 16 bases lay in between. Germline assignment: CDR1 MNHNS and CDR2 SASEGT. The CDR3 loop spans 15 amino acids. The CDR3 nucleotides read TGTGCCAGCAGCACCACCCACGGACGGTCCTACGAGCAGTACTTC. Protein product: CASSTTHGRSYEQYF.

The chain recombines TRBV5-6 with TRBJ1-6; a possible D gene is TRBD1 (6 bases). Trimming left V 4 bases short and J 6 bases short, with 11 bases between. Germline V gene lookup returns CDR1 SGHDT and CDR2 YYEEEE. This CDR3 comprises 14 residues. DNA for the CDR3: TGTGCCAGCAGCCCGACAGGAATTAATTCACCCCTCCACTTT. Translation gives CASSPTGINSPLHF. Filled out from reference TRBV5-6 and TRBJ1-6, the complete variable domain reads DAGVTQSPTHLIKTRGQQVTLRCSPKSGHDTVSWYQQALGQGPQFIFQYYEEEERQRGNFPDRFSGHQFPNYSSELNVNALLLGDSALYLCASSPTGINSPLHFGNGTRLTVT.

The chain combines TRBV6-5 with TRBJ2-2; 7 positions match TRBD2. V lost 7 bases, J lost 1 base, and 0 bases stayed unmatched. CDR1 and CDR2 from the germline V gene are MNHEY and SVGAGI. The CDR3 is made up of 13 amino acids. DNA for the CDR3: TGTGCCAGCAAGCGGGGGAACACCGGGGAGCTGTTTTTT. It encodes CASKRGNTGELFF.

This CDR3 is CASSSRWSGELFF. As DNA, the CDR3 is TGTGCCAGCAGCTCCAGATGGTCCGGGGAGCTGTTTTTT. The chain carries TRBV7-2 and TRBJ2-2, with D unclear. Deletions cut 4 bases from V and 6 bases from J, with 9 bases between. The CDR3 extends over 13 amino acids. Germline V gives CDR1 SGHTA, CDR2 FQGNSA.

Here the CDR3 reads CASSQDVSDRVHTIYF. CDR3 bases: TGTGCCAGCAGCCAAGACGTCTCGGACAGGGTGCACACCATATATTTT. This chain connects TRBV4-2 to TRBJ1-3, with 8 bases lining up with TRBD1. Germline CDR1 is LGHNA and CDR2 is YNFKEQ. V lost 0 bases to trimming and J lost 8 bases; unmatched junction nucleotides: 9. CDR3 size: 16 residues.

The CDR3 nucleotides read TGTGCCAGCAGTTTTCCCAATCAGCCCCAGCATTTT. Translated: CASSFPNQPQHF. The rearrangement links TRBV28 to TRBJ1-5, with D unresolved. This CDR3 has 12 residues. Trimming removed 3 bases from V and 3 bases from J, with 3 bases in between. CDR1 and CDR2 (germline): MDHEN, SYDVKM.

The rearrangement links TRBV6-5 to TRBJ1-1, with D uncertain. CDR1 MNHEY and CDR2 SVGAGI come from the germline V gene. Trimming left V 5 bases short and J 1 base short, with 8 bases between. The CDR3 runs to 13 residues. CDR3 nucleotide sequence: TGTGCCAGCAGTCGGTTGGCGAACACTGAAGCTTTCTTT. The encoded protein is CASSRLANTEAFF.

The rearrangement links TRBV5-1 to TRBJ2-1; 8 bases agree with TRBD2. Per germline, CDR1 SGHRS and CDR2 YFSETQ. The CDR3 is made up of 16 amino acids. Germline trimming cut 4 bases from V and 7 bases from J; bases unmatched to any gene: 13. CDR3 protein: CASSPLVGLAHNEQFF. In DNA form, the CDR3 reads TGCGCCAGCAGCCCCCTGGTCGGACTAGCTCATAATGAGCAGTTCTTC.

CDR3 amino acids: CASSTGTGSYYEQYF. The CDR3, as DNA: TGTGCCAGCAGCACCGGGACAGGGAGTTACTACGAGCAGTACTTC. The chain carries TRBV5-8 and TRBJ2-7, with 9 bases aligning to TRBD1. Germline-derived CDR1 and CDR2 are SGHTS and YDEGEE. Unmatched junction bases numbered 8, after V lost 4 bases and J lost 3 bases. The CDR3 covers 15 residues.

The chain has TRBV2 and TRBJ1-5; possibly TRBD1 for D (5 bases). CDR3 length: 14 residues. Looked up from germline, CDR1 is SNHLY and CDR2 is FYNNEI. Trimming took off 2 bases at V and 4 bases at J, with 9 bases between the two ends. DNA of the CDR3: TGTGCCAGCAGTGAAAACAGGCAAAATCAGCCCCAGCATTTT. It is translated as CASSENRQNQPQHF.